This entry lists 3 T cell receptor beta chains sequenced from one sample in a study of blood T cells in healthy people across ages. Primed by a sample-barcoded 5' primer and a J-beta primer mix, a second PCR proceeded for about 6 to 12 cycles. Each CDR3 protein is one row after TCRdb ran MiXCR on the 5' RACE reads. In the table there are hundreds of thousands of distinct CDR3 sequences, roughly 60% of which are singletons. Sequencing was carried out using blood. The receptor source for this set is a man aged 25 to 40 in good health.

The CDR3 region has the DNA TGCAGTGCTAGAGTGCATGGTGGCTACGAGCAGTACTTC. This gives the protein CSARVHGGYEQYF. The rearrangement uses TRBV20-1 and TRBJ2-7; unclear D gene. Germline CDR1 DFQATT, CDR2 SNEGSKA (reference sequence). The CDR3 covers 13 residues. Trimming left V 1 base short and J 3 bases short, with 10 bases between.

The chain has TRBV7-2 and TRBJ2-3, with 15 bases fitting TRBD2. Trimming at V came to 5 bases and at J to 5 bases, leaving 8 bases not matched to a gene. CDR1 is SGHTA and CDR2 is FQGNSA in the germline V gene. This CDR3 spans 17 amino acids. CDR3 sequence (DNA): TGTGCCAGCAGCCCCGGACTAGCGGGGGGGCCAAAAGATACGCAGTATTTT. This translates into CASSPGLAGGPKDTQYF.

This chain joins TRBV20-1 and TRBJ2-1, with D perhaps TRBD1 or TRBD2 (5 bases each). Trimming removed 1 base at V and 0 bases at J, with 10 bases between. The germline gives CDR1 DFQATT, CDR2 SNEGSKA (reference sequence). The CDR3 has 15 amino acids. In nucleotides, the CDR3 is TGCAGTGCTAGAGGGGACGCCCACTCCTACAATGAGCAGTTCTTC. Protein product: CSARGDAHSYNEQFF.